This is a list of T cell receptor beta chains from one sample in a study of sequential checkpoint blockade in melanoma. Assay: immunoSEQ multiplex PCR; the TCRdb copy retains only in-frame clones and omits some. Seen here are approximately 12,000 clones, approximately 62% observed once, and the top ten hold about a fifth. The sample consisted of CD8+ T cells sorted from blood (inferred from file names), taken from a patient given nivolumab and ipilimumab in sequence. The receptors shown here come from a human donor with melanoma. Each CDR3 is given with its conserved first and last residue. D genes are given only for firm matches. Rows give clone size only sometimes, using once, few, many, or a class for an expanded clone.

J gene: TRBJ1-5
V gene: TRBV10-3
D gene: TRBD1
clone size: few
CDR3 protein: CAISFDRGDEAQHF
CDR3 DNA: TGTGCCATCAGTTTCGACAGGGGTGATGAAGCCCAGCATTTT

J gene: TRBJ2-1
V gene: TRBV6-5
D gene: TRBD1
clone size: once
CDR3 protein: CASSSTGGSYNEQFF
CDR3 DNA: TGTGCCAGCAGTTCAACAGGGGGCTCCTACAATGAGCAGTTCTTC

J gene: TRBJ2-7
V gene: TRBV5-5
D gene: .
clone size: .
CDR3 protein: CASSWVLAYEQYF
CDR3 DNA: TGTGCCAGCAGCTGGGTTTTAGCGTACGAGCAGTACTTC

J gene: TRBJ2-5
V gene: TRBV27
D gene: TRBD1
clone size: .
CDR3 protein: CASRRTGGQETQYF
CDR3 DNA: TGTGCCAGCAGAAGGACAGGGGGCCAAGAGACCCAGTACTTC

J gene: TRBJ1-2
V gene: TRBV30
D gene: TRBD1
clone size: .
CDR3 protein: CAWSRQGEVMSYGYTF
CDR3 DNA: TGTGCCTGGAGCAGACAGGGGGAAGTTATGAGCTATGGCTACACCTTC

J gene: TRBJ2-6
V gene: TRBV9
D gene: .
clone size: few
CDR3 protein: CASSRDNSGANVLTF
CDR3 DNA: TGTGCCAGCAGCCGGGACAACTCTGGGGCCAACGTCCTGACTTTC

J gene: TRBJ1-5
V gene: TRBV7-8
D gene: .
clone size: .
CDR3 protein: CASSSSTGNQPQHF
CDR3 DNA: TGTGCCAGCAGCTCGAGTACAGGCAATCAGCCCCAGCATTTT

J gene: TRBJ2-7
V gene: TRBV13
D gene: .
clone size: .
CDR3 protein: CASSFVPQGLYEQYF
CDR3 DNA: TGTGCCAGCAGCTTTGTCCCACAGGGCCTCTACGAGCAGTACTTC

J gene: TRBJ1-3
V gene: TRBV19
D gene: .
clone size: .
CDR3 protein: CASSAQGNSGNTIYF
CDR3 DNA: TGTGCCAGTAGTGCCCAGGGAAACTCTGGAAACACCATATATTTT

J gene: TRBJ1-1
V gene: TRBV5-1
D gene: TRBD1
clone size: .
CDR3 protein: CASSTRTGGPNTEAFF
CDR3 DNA: TGCGCCAGCAGCACACGGACAGGGGGACCGAACACTGAAGCTTTCTTT

J gene: TRBJ2-1
V gene: TRBV19
D gene: TRBD2
clone size: .
CDR3 protein: CASSIGPTSGRAYEQFF
CDR3 DNA: TGTGCCAGTAGTATAGGCCCAACTAGCGGGAGGGCCTATGAGCAGTTCTTC

J gene: TRBJ2-7
V gene: TRBV6-6
D gene: .
clone size: .
CDR3 protein: CATTNLGTRNYEQYF
CDR3 DNA: TGTGCCACCACAAATCTCGGGACAAGAAACTACGAGCAGTACTTC

J gene: TRBJ2-1
V gene: TRBV5-4
D gene: .
clone size: .
CDR3 protein: CASSYQVPPNEQFF
CDR3 DNA: TGTGCCAGCAGTTACCAGGTCCCGCCCAATGAGCAGTTCTTC

J gene: TRBJ2-1
V gene: TRBV28
D gene: TRBD2
clone size: once
CDR3 protein: CASSWIGTSGAHESSYNEQFF
CDR3 DNA: TGTGCCAGCAGTTGGATCGGGACTAGCGGGGCCCATGAGAGCTCCTACAATGAGCAGTTCTTC

J gene: TRBJ1-6
V gene: TRBV2
D gene: TRBD1
clone size: .
CDR3 protein: CASRKSGQGHNNSPLHF
CDR3 DNA: TGTGCCAGCAGGAAATCAGGACAGGGACACAATAATTCACCCCTCCACTTT

J gene: TRBJ2-7
V gene: TRBV7-8
D gene: TRBD2
clone size: .
CDR3 protein: CASSAASGSIHEQYF
CDR3 DNA: TGTGCCAGCAGCGCCGCTAGCGGGAGTATCCACGAGCAGTACTTC

J gene: TRBJ1-1
V gene: TRBV7-6
D gene: .
clone size: .
CDR3 protein: CASSLASTGSEAFF
CDR3 DNA: TGTGCCAGCAGCTTAGCCTCCACAGGATCTGAAGCTTTCTTT

J gene: TRBJ2-2
V gene: TRBV5-1
D gene: TRBD2
clone size: .
CDR3 protein: CASSPRLAGGETGELFF
CDR3 DNA: TGCGCCAGCAGCCCCAGACTAGCGGGAGGTGAGACCGGGGAGCTGTTTTTT

J gene: TRBJ1-2
V gene: TRBV7-2
D gene: TRBD1
clone size: .
CDR3 protein: CASSLYRNRGNYGYTF
CDR3 DNA: TGTGCCAGCAGCTTATACCGAAACAGGGGAAACTATGGCTACACCTTC

J gene: TRBJ2-7
V gene: TRBV4-2
D gene: TRBD2
clone size: .
CDR3 protein: CASSQEGGVYEQYF
CDR3 DNA: TGTGCCAGCAGCCAAGAGGGGGGGGTCTACGAGCAGTACTTC

J gene: TRBJ2-1
V gene: TRBV28
D gene: TRBD2
clone size: .
CDR3 protein: CASGVSSGLRNEQFF
CDR3 DNA: TGTGCCAGCGGGGTTTCTAGCGGTCTTAGGAATGAGCAGTTCTTC

J gene: TRBJ2-5
V gene: TRBV27
D gene: TRBD1
clone size: .
CDR3 protein: CASSPLDRVETQYF
CDR3 DNA: TGTGCCAGCAGCCCCCTGGACAGGGTTGAGACCCAGTACTTC

J gene: TRBJ2-7
V gene: TRBV2
D gene: .
clone size: .
CDR3 protein: CASNGDTSYEQYF
CDR3 DNA: TGTGCCAGCAACGGGGACACATCCTACGAGCAGTACTTC

J gene: TRBJ2-3
V gene: TRBV11-2
D gene: TRBD2
clone size: .
CDR3 protein: CASSSNGLAGTDTQYF
CDR3 DNA: TGTGCCAGCAGCTCCAACGGACTAGCGGGTACAGATACGCAGTATTTT